The source of this T cell receptor (beta chain) is a study of shared clonotypes between healthy human individuals (dated by TCRdb to 2018 to 2020). The study in broad terms: The cohort comprised a couple of women and a few men aged 18 to 49 years. To increase sequencing depth and limit assay-specific biases, different laboratories used diverse techniques to prepare libraries and sequence TCR repertoires. For each donor, CD4 naive and CD4 memory were each given three plates, CD8 naive was given two plates, and CD8 memory was given one plate. To estimate repertoire size and how much clonotypes are shared between individuals, the study performed deep sequencing of blood TCR repertoires from 4 to 6 healthy adults. Per donor, leukapheresis produced somewhere between about 0.85 and 10 billion PBMCs. The study at large found these results: Only blood was sampled, and tissue TCR repertoires likely differ from those in blood. Naive subsets generally had larger estimated clonotype richness than memory subsets did. Compared with non-shared clonotypes, clonotypes shared by all four sorted-subset donors had higher generation probabilities. Pairwise subsampling indicated that sequencing depth was expected to affect the degree of clonotype sharing among donors. Even with the large sequencing depth, rarefaction of the sorted-subset datasets indicated that sequencing was incomplete. Across four donors, around 5% of naive CD4, over 3% of naive CD8, approximately 2.5% of memory CD4, and 0.4% to 0.45% of memory CD8 clonotypes were shared. Because the study included only a small number of donors, the genetic and exposure-history diversity represented was limited.

The CDR3 contains 11 residues, cysteine and phenylalanine counted. The read is trimmed to its CDR3 DNA, 33 bases read in frame from base 1. In the germline V gene (reference sequence), CDR1 corresponds to DFQATT and CDR2 to SNEGSKA. Using the deep immunoSEQ assay, TCR CDR3 regions were amplified from genomic DNA by multiplex PCR. Genomic DNA extracted from each cell subset was distributed evenly over all wells of several immunoSEQ 96-well plates, and each plate served as one replicate. For sorted subsets, roughly 200 ng of genomic DNA, equivalent to around 29,000 T cell genomes, went into each replicate PCR. Purified libraries were quantified with a Qubit 3.0 fluorometer, sized on a Bioanalyzer 2100, and re-quantified with the KAPA Library Quantification kit. A separate single-read 150-cycle Illumina NextSeq 550 flow cell was used to sequence each immunoSEQ 96-well plate. The authors' analysis ran thus. Because the immunoSEQ output held only junctional sequences and lacked quality scores, the filtering could not match the filtering applied to full-length reads. To assign V/J genes and CDR3, sequences were annotated using PyIR, a Python wrapper for IgBLAST v1.9, with IMGT germline references. Reads were filtered out if the reads had weak V/J assignments (E-value above 1e-6), no CDR3, stop codons, out-of-frame junctions, or ambiguous translated residues. V3J clonotypes were defined as sequences sharing the same inferred V gene, J gene, and CDR3 amino acid sequence. Percentage overlap between repertoires was calculated by dividing the number of shared unique clonotypes by the size of the smaller repertoire. Repertoire richness was assessed with RTK rarefaction, the Chao1 estimator, and Recon v2.1 estimates of unobserved clonotypes. OLGA was used to compute generation probabilities for all TCRbeta clonotypes that the gDNA method yielded from a handful of donors. TCRdb retrieved this table from immuneACCESS and kept in-frame rearrangements only. Not all clones are present; in checked studies, unresolved V genes account for under half, and no reason is known for the remainder. That table supplies the V and J calls and clone size; D and trimming were determined from the DNA. Recorded for this sample are approximately 320,000 clones; less than 85% of them occurred a single time. The ten top clones hold 10% of the sample.

There are a few counts of this clone. Its antigen is still unknown. Per-base qualities were not stored, and no clone one base away is much larger. The donors were healthy, HIV-negative adults who had no recently reported acute infections or vaccinations. All donors were Caucasian adults living in Nashville, Tennessee, USA. CD4+ T cells were enriched by magnetic negative selection, after which naive cells were positively selected on CD45RA and the negative fraction was taken as the memory subset. Blood was obtained by leukapheresis, after which PBMCs were separated by Ficoll-Histopaque density gradient centrifugation and cryopreserved in liquid nitrogen vapor phase. Purity and quantity of every magnetically sorted T cell population were checked by analytical flow cytometry. Genomic DNA was isolated from every sorted fraction and measured by UV absorbance on a Nanodrop 2000c.

The sample was memory CD4+ T cells sorted from blood. The cell subset or site label for this specimen denotes: CD45RA-negative fraction. Rearrangement joined TRBV20-1 to TRBJ1-3; matching of 5 bases hints at TRBD1 as the D gene. This receptor was obtained from a man aged 30 to 45 in good health. The bases are TGCAGGGCGACAGCTGGAAACACCATATATTTT. This gives the protein CRATAGNTIYF.